What follows is one T cell receptor beta chain and its context. Its antigen remains unknown. The length of the CDR3 is 15 residues. The V end lost 3 bases, the J end lost 4 bases, and 15 bases lay between the germline ends. A single record per CDR3 protein comes from TCRdb applying MiXCR to the RT-PCR reads. Of around 580,000 distinct CDR3 sequences listed, 11% to 15% are singletons. The sample is drawn from a study of response to subunit inactivated influenza vaccine. General observations from the study: That few new T cells are recruited by each seasonal influenza vaccination was the authors' suggestion.

The rearrangement joins TRBV12-3 or TRBV12-4 to TRBJ1-1; D is unresolved. The input for sequencing was PBMCs from blood, taken 11 to 12 days after vaccination. The clonotype comes from a man aged 45-60 years who received an inactivated influenza vaccine. The DNA for the CDR3 is TGTGCCAGCAGTTTCGATGGGGTATCGGTCACTGAAGCTTTCTTT. Protein product: CASSFDGVSVTEAFF.